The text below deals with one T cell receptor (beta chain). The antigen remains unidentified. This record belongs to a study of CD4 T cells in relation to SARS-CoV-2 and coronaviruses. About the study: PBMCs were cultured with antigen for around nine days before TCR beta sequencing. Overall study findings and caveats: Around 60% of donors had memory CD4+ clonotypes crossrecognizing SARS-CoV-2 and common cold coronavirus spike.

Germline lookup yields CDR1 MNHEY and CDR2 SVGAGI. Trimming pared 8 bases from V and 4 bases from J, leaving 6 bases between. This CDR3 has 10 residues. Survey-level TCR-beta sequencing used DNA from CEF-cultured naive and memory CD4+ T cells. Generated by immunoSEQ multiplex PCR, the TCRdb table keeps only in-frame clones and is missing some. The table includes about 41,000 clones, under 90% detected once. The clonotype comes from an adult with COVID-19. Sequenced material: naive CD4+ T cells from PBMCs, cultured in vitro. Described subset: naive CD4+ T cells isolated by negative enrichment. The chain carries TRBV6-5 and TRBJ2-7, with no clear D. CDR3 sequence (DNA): TGTGCCAGCGGATCTTACGAGCAGTACTTC. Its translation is CASGSYEQYF.